The 9 T cell receptor beta chains presented below share a single source sample, sequenced in a study of blood T cell repertoires in COVID-19. The assay was immunoSEQ multiplex PCR, and TCRdb's table has in-frame clones only and misses some. Among approximately 300,000 clones listed, 86% were seen once. The sample consisted of PBMCs or T cells enriched from blood (not recorded which). Every receptor here comes from a woman between 18 and 29 years old who had recovered from COVID-19.

This clone appeared a few times. This chain uses TRBV10-3 with TRBJ2-6; 11 bases map to TRBD1. Germline lookup yields CDR1 ENHRY and CDR2 SYGVKD. Germline trimming cut 2 bases from V and 2 bases from J; bases unmatched to any gene: 5. This CDR3 has 18 residues. In nucleotides, the CDR3 is TGTGCCATCAGTGAGCTCCCGGGACAGGGGGCTGGGGCCAACGTCCTGACTTTC. Its translation is CAISELPGQGAGANVLTF.

This clone was seen once. This chain links TRBV2 with TRBJ2-5; D ambiguous. This CDR3 is built from 12 residues. CDR1 and CDR2 from the germline V gene are SNHLY and FYNNEI. V was shortened by 3 bases and J by 3 bases, with 5 bases between the two germline ends. In nucleotides, the CDR3 is TGTGCCAGCAGTGAGCTAAAAGAGACCCAGTACTTC. Encoded protein: CASSELKETQYF.

This chain connects TRBV30 to TRBJ2-1; possible D gene TRBD2, 5 bases. Trimming pared 3 bases from V and 0 bases from J, leaving 9 bases between. The germline gives CDR1 GTSNPN, CDR2 SVGIG (reference sequence). The CDR3 runs 14 residues. CDR3 in DNA: TGTGCCTGGAGGAGGAGGAGCTCCTACAATGAGCAGTTCTTC. Amino acids: CAWRRRSSYNEQFF.

This clone was detected only a few times. This chain joins TRBV6-5 and TRBJ1-4; weak D call: TRBD1 (5 bases). Germline CDR1 MNHEY, CDR2 SVGAGI. CDR3 length equals 13 residues. V lost 6 bases to trimming and J lost 8 bases, with 13 bases between them. In nucleotides, the CDR3 is TGTGCCAGCAGCCCAGGGAATCGGGAAAAACTGTTTTTT. Its translation is CASSPGNREKLFF.

In its sample, this clone was seen once. This chain links TRBV7-9 with TRBJ1-2; the match to TRBD1 covers 7 bases. The germline gives CDR1 SEHNR, CDR2 FQNEAQ (reference sequence). Trimming took 4 bases from V and 7 from J; bases not matched to a gene: 6. The CDR3 is 13 amino acids. The CDR3 DNA is TGTGCCAGCAGCTCGGGACAGCGCGGTGGCTACACCTTC. Translated, it gives CASSSGQRGGYTF.

The J gene is TRBJ2-1, the V gene TRBV7-2; TRBD2 matches 13 bases. This CDR3 has 18 amino acids. With 5 bases clipped from V and 4 bases from J, the junction kept 11 bases outside the gene matches. Per the germline V gene, CDR1 is SGHTA and CDR2 is FQGNSA. DNA for the CDR3: TGTGCCAGCAGCCCTACCAAGGGACTAGCGGGAAGATACAATGAGCAGTTCTTC. It encodes CASSPTKGLAGRYNEQFF.

The gene calls are TRBV5-4 and TRBJ2-5, with a tentative D call TRBD2 (6 bases). This CDR3 comprises 15 residues. V was trimmed by 5 bases and J by 2 bases, leaving 16 bases between them. Germline V gives CDR1 SGHNT, CDR2 YYREEE (reference sequence). In DNA, the CDR3 is TGTGCCAGCAGTCGACCGGACGGACTACAAGAGACCCAGTACTTC. Translating gives CASSRPDGLQETQYF.

This clone was seen only a few times. The chain joins TRBV5-4 to TRBJ1-1, with D possibly TRBD1 on 5 matching bases. The germline V and J ends were trimmed by 3 bases and 2 bases, with 14 bases remaining between them. Germline V gene lookup returns CDR1 SGHNT and CDR2 YYREEE (reference sequence). The CDR3 spans 15 residues. The CDR3 spells CASSWGDQLNTEAFF. The DNA of the CDR3 is TGTGCCAGCAGCTGGGGGGATCAACTAAACACTGAAGCTTTCTTT.

The chain is built from TRBV4-2 and TRBJ2-1; TRBD2 matches at 8 bases. Germline trimming cut 2 bases from V and 5 bases from J; bases unmatched to any gene: 8. The CDR3 has 16 amino acids. CDR1 and CDR2 from the germline V gene are LGHNA and YNFKEQ. This CDR3 reads CASSQSSRGANNEQFF. The CDR3 DNA reads as TGTGCCAGCAGCCAAAGCTCGCGGGGGGCCAACAATGAGCAGTTCTTC.